Shown below are 25 T cell receptor beta chains from a single sample sequenced in a study of blood T cell repertoires in COVID-19. Sequencing used immunoSEQ multiplex PCR; TCRdb keeps in-frame clones, though not all of them. Of roughly 68,000 clones in the sample, 91% were seen once. The source material was peripheral blood. The receptors were sampled from a man between 35 and 55 years old with COVID-19, enrolled during active disease.

This sequence joins TRBV7-9 and TRBJ1-5, with 8 bases that match TRBD1. Germline CDR1 and CDR2: SEHNR and FQNEAQ (reference sequence). This CDR3 is 16 amino acids long. Germline trimming cut 2 bases from V and 5 bases from J; bases unmatched to any gene: 8. CDR3 nucleotide sequence: TGTGCCAGCAGCTTATCACAGGGGGGTGGCGATCAGCCCCAGCATTTT. Translation gives CASSLSQGGGDQPQHF.

The chain is built from TRBV7-2 and TRBJ2-7, with 11 bases lining up with TRBD2. CDR1 is SGHTA, CDR2 FQGNSA, per germline. This CDR3 contains 15 residues. Trimming cost V 5 bases and J 3 bases; bases outside gene matches: 6. CDR3 amino acids: CASSLTSGGYYEQYF. CDR3 bases: TGTGCCAGCAGCCTCACTAGCGGGGGTTACTACGAGCAGTACTTC.

This clone has a single count. The chain is built from TRBV10-3 and TRBJ1-2; 8 bases fit TRBD1. The germline CDR1 and CDR2 sequences are ENHRY and SYGVKD. CDR3 length: 12 amino acids. The junction had 4 bases not matched to a gene; V was cut back by 10 bases and J by 3 bases. In nucleotides, the CDR3 is TGTGCCACTAAACAGGGGGACTATGGCTACACCTTC. It yields the protein CATKQGDYGYTF.

This sequence joins TRBV7-7 and TRBJ1-1; D gene unclear. The V end was cut by 4 bases, the J end by 7 bases, with 7 bases between. The CDR3 runs to 11 residues. Germline CDR1 reads SSHAT; CDR2 reads FNYEAQ (reference sequence). The CDR3 DNA sequence: TGTGCCAGCAGCTCACCGAGTGAAGCTTTCTTT. It is translated as CASSSPSEAFF.

V usage is TRBV5-6 and J usage is TRBJ1-5; 7 bases fit TRBD1. The CDR3 covers 18 residues. CDR1 and CDR2 (germline): SGHDT, YYEEEE. V lost 0 bases to trimming and J lost 2 bases; unmatched junction nucleotides: 11. The CDR3 protein is CASSLERTGPLGNQPQHF. CDR3 in DNA: TGTGCCAGCAGCTTGGAACGGACAGGACCCCTTGGCAATCAGCCCCAGCATTTT.

The rearrangement joins TRBV6-2 or TRBV6-3 to TRBJ2-2, with TRBD2 as a possible D gene (6 bases). In germline, CDR1 is MNHEY, CDR2 SVGEGT. This CDR3 comprises 15 residues. The V gene lost 4 bases and the J gene lost 4 bases, with 13 bases spanning the gap. The CDR3 reads CASSSRGRGTGELFF. CDR3 nucleotide sequence: TGTGCCAGCAGTTCCCGGGGGAGAGGCACCGGGGAGCTGTTTTTT.

The J gene is TRBJ1-1, the V gene TRBV29-1; D unclear. The CDR3 sequence is 14 residues long. Germline CDR1 SQVTM, CDR2 ANQGSEA. V was pared by 4 bases and J by 1 base, with 13 bases between. DNA for the CDR3: TGCAGCGTTGCTCGGGGAGGGAGGAACACTGAAGCTTTCTTT. This translates into CSVARGGRNTEAFF. Full variable domain (rest looked up from reference TRBV29-1 and TRBJ1-1): SAVISQKPSRDICQRGTSLTIQCQVDSQVTMMFWYRQQPGQSLTLIATANQGSEATYESGFVIDKFPISRPNLTFSTLTVSNMSPEDSSIYLCSVARGGRNTEAFFGQGTRLTVV.

This sequence joins TRBV5-4 and TRBJ1-6; no firm D call. The CDR3 runs to 13 residues. The germline V and J ends were trimmed by 4 bases and 4 bases, with 6 bases remaining between them. Germline loops: CDR1 SGHNT, CDR2 YYREEE (reference sequence). The CDR3 sequence is CASSREYNSPLHF. The CDR3 DNA is TGTGCCAGCAGCCGGGAATATAATTCACCCCTCCACTTT.

The chain is built from TRBV5-6 and TRBJ1-5; D may be TRBD1 (5 bases). V shed 1 base and J shed 5 bases, with 10 bases lying between them. Germline V CDR1 and CDR2: SGHDT, YYEEEE. The length of the CDR3 is 14 residues. Here the CDR3 reads CASSLTGGDQPQHF. CDR3 bases: TGTGCCAGCAGCTTGACCGGGGGTGATCAGCCCCAGCATTTT.

The chain joins TRBV6-5 to TRBJ1-1; 9 bases line up with TRBD1. V shed 4 bases and J 5 bases; nucleotides not matched to a gene: 5. The CDR3 extends over 14 amino acids. Germline CDR1 is MNHEY and CDR2 is SVGAGI. CDR3 bases: TGTGCCAGCAGTTCCAAGGACAGGGGAACTGAAGCTTTCTTT. Its translation is CASSSKDRGTEAFF.

The chain is built from TRBV5-8 and TRBJ2-2; 8 nucleotides match TRBD1. The length of the CDR3 is 15 residues. Germline V gene data show CDR1 as SGHTS and CDR2 as YDEGEE. V dropped 0 bases and J dropped 6; count of bases not matched to a gene: 4. The CDR3 here is CASSLAQGASGELFF. In DNA, the CDR3 is TGTGCCAGCAGCTTGGCTCAGGGGGCGTCCGGGGAGCTGTTTTTT.

This clone was observed once. The chain combines TRBV6-5 with TRBJ1-2; maybe TRBD1 (6 bases). Between the trimmed V and J ends, which lost 5 bases and 8 bases, there was a span of 21 bases. The CDR3 sequence is 15 residues long. Germline V gene lookup returns CDR1 MNHEY and CDR2 SVGAGI. The CDR3 sequence: CASSPGQLLTGGYTF. CDR3 coding DNA: TGTGCCAGCAGTCCCGGACAGCTACTCACCGGGGGCTACACCTTC.

This rearrangement joins TRBV11-2 to TRBJ2-5; D ambiguous. The CDR3 is made up of 13 amino acids. CDR1 is SGHAT, CDR2 FQNNGV, per germline. Deletions cut 5 bases from V and 4 bases from J, with 11 bases between. The CDR3 DNA is TGTGCCAGCAGCCTCACTCATGGAGAGACCCAGTACTTC. Protein product: CASSLTHGETQYF.

The CDR3 protein is CASSFDRGHEQYF. As DNA, the CDR3 is TGTGCCAGCAGTTTTGACAGGGGCCACGAGCAGTACTTC. The chain employs TRBV6-5 and TRBJ2-7; 8 bases map to TRBD1. There are 13 residues in the CDR3. V lost 4 bases and J lost 5; bases outside the gene matches: 4. Germline V gene lookup returns CDR1 MNHEY and CDR2 SVGAGI.

V and J are TRBV20-1 and TRBJ2-5; perhaps TRBD2 as D (6 bases). Germline V lookup: CDR1 DFQATT, CDR2 SNEGSKA (reference sequence). Trimming shortened V by 8 bases and J by 5 bases, and 12 bases separated the two germline ends. This CDR3 has 11 residues. This chain's CDR3 is CSHLARETQYF. For the CDR3, the DNA is TGCAGTCATCTAGCGAGGGAGACCCAGTACTTC.

V is TRBV3-1 (or the pseudogene TRBV3-2) and J is TRBJ1-4; D is perhaps TRBD1 (5 bases). Trimming took off 4 bases at V and 8 bases at J, with 14 bases between the two ends. Germline CDR1 is LGHDT and CDR2 is YNNKEL (reference sequence). CDR3 length: 14 amino acids. CDR3 amino acids: CASSRQDKWEKLFF. CDR3 in DNA: TGTGCCAGCAGCCGGCAGGACAAGTGGGAAAAACTGTTTTTT.

This rearrangement joins TRBV2 to TRBJ2-1; TRBD2 matches 14 bases. The J segment lost 7 bases and the V segment lost 4 bases, leaving 9 bases of the junction unmatched. Germline values: CDR1 SNHLY, CDR2 FYNNEI. The CDR3 extends over 17 amino acids. CDR3 amino acids: CASSGGTSGGELNEQFF. The CDR3 DNA reads TGTGCCAGCAGTGGGGGGACTAGCGGGGGAGAACTAAATGAGCAGTTCTTC.

The CDR3 DNA is TGTGCCTGGAGTCACGGGACAGGGGCCAATGAGCAGTTCTTC. It encodes CAWSHGTGANEQFF. This sequence joins TRBV30 and TRBJ2-1; 10 nucleotides match TRBD1. The CDR3 length is 14 residues. V shed 2 bases, J shed 6 bases, and the junction held 4 bases outside the gene matches. Germline CDR1 and CDR2: GTSNPN and SVGIG (reference sequence).

The chain couples TRBV10-1 to TRBJ2-1; 8 positions agree with TRBD2. Per germline, CDR1 WNHNN and CDR2 SYGVQD (reference sequence). Trimming removed 5 bases from V and 3 bases from J; junction bases left unmatched: 3. The CDR3 contains 14 residues. The CDR3 nucleotides read TGCGCCAGCAGTTTAAGCGGGGGCTACAATGAGCAGTTCTTC. It specifies CASSLSGGYNEQFF.

The chain couples TRBV5-1 to TRBJ2-1, with 8 bases aligning to TRBD2. Germline lookup yields CDR1 SGHRS and CDR2 YFSETQ. The CDR3 has 16 residues. Trimming took 2 bases from V and 9 from J; bases not matched to a gene: 13. The CDR3, as DNA: TGCGCCAGCAGCTTAAGCAGCGGGGGCCTCGAGGGTGAGCAGTTCTTC. This translates into CASSLSSGGLEGEQFF. Full variable domain (outside the CDR3, taken from reference TRBV5-1 and TRBJ2-1): KAGVTQTPRYLIKTRGQQVTLSCSPISGHRSVSWYQQTPGQGLQFLFEYFSETQRNKGNFPGRFSGRQFSNSRSEMNVSTLELGDSALYLCASSLSSGGLEGEQFFGPGTRLTVL.

The genes are TRBV7-9 and TRBJ2-6; possibly TRBD1 for D (6 bases). V lost 5 bases to trimming and J lost 3 bases, with 11 bases between them. CDR3 length equals 15 residues. Germline values: CDR1 SEHNR, CDR2 FQNEAQ (reference sequence). Here the CDR3 DNA reads TGTGCCAGCAGCCAGTCGACAGGTGGGGCCAACGTCCTGACTTTC. As protein: CASSQSTGGANVLTF.

The J gene is TRBJ1-4, the V gene TRBV18, with D unresolved. V was pared by 2 bases and J by 5 bases, with 9 bases between. The germline V gene has CDR1 KGHSH and CDR2 LQKENI. There are 14 residues in the CDR3. The CDR3 sequence: CASSPADLNEKLFF. Here the CDR3 DNA reads TGTGCCAGCTCACCAGCGGACTTGAATGAAAAACTGTTTTTT.

The J gene is TRBJ2-7, the V gene TRBV7-2; D unresolved. CDR3 length: 13 amino acids. Trimming cost V 4 bases and J 0 bases, with 7 bases left between them. CDR1 and CDR2 (germline): SGHTA, FQGNSA. In nucleotides, the CDR3 is TGTGCCAGCAGCTCACCCAGCTCCTACGAGCAGTACTTC. It yields the protein CASSSPSSYEQYF.

This chain uses TRBV28 with TRBJ2-1, with 9 bases fitting TRBD1. V was pared by 6 bases and J by 7 bases, with 13 bases of the junction left unmatched. The CDR3 totals 16 residues. The germline CDR1 and CDR2 sequences are MDHEN and SYDVKM. CDR3 sequence: CASSHQDGTGRNEQFF. CDR3 DNA: TGTGCCAGCAGCCATCAGGATGGGACAGGGAGAAATGAGCAGTTCTTC.

This chain uses TRBV30 with TRBJ1-1; D perhaps matches TRBD1 (5 bases). Trimming removed 3 bases at V and 7 bases at J, with 18 bases between. The germline V gene has CDR1 GTSNPN and CDR2 SVGIG (reference sequence). The CDR3 consists of 14 residues. CDR3 in amino acids: CAWSEGTGVNEAFF. Written as DNA, the CDR3 is TGTGCCTGGAGCGAAGGGACTGGAGTCAATGAAGCTTTCTTT.